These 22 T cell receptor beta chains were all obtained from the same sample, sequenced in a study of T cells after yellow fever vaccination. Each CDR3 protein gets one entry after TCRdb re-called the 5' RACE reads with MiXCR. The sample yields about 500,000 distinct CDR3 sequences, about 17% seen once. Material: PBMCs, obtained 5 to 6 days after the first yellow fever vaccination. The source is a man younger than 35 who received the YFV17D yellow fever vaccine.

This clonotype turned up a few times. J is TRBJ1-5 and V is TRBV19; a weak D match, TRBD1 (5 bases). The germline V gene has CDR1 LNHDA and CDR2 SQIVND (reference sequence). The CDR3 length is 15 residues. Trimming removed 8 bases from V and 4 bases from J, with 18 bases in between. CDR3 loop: CASGPGLVPNQPQHF. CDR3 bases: TGTGCCAGTGGACCGGGACTCGTACCGAATCAGCCCCAGCATTTT.

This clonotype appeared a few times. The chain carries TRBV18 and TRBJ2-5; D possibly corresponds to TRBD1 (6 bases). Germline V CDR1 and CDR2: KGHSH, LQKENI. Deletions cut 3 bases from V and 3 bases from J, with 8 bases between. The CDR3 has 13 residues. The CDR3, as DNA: TGTGCCAGCTCACCGAGGACAGAAGAGACCCAGTACTTC. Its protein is CASSPRTEETQYF. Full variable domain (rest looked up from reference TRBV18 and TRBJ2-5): NAGVMQNPRHLVRRRGQEARLRCSPMKGHSHVYWYRQLPEEGLKFMVYLQKENIIDESGMPKERFSAEFPKEGPSILRIQQVVRGDSAAYFCASSPRTEETQYFGPGTRLLVL.

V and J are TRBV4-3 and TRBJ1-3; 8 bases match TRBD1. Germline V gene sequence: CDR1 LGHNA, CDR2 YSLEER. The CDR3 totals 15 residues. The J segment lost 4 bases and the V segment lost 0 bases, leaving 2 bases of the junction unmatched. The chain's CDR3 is CASSQESGGGNTIYF. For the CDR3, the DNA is TGCGCCAGCAGCCAAGAATCAGGGGGCGGAAACACCATATATTTT.

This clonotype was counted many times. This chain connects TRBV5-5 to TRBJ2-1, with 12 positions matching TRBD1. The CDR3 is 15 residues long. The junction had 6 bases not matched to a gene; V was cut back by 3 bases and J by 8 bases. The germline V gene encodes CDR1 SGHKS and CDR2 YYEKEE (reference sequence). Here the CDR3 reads CASSYPGTGGDEQFF. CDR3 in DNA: TGTGCCAGCAGCTACCCCGGGACAGGGGGCGATGAGCAGTTCTTC.

CDR3 residues: CASSLGTDFLTMGYTF. DNA for the CDR3: TGCGCCAGCAGCTTGGGCACGGATTTCTTAACTATGGGCTACACCTTC. This chain links TRBV5-1 with TRBJ1-2; D unclear. The germline V gene encodes CDR1 SGHRS and CDR2 YFSETQ. CDR3 size: 16 residues. The V end lost 0 bases, the J end lost 8 bases, and 20 bases lay between the germline ends.

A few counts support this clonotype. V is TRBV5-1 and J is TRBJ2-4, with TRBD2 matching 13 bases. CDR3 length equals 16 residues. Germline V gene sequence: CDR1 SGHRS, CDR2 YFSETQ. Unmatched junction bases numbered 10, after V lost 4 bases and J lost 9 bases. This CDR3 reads CASSEPGLAGNSIQYF. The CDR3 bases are TGCGCCAGCAGCGAACCGGGACTAGCGGGGAATAGCATTCAGTACTTC.

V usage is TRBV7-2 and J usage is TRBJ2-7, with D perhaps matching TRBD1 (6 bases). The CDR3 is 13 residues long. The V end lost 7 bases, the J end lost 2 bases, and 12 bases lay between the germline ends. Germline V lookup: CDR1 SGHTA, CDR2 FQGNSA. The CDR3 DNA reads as TGTGCCAGCACCCTAGACAGGACCTACGAGCAGTACTTC. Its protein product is CASTLDRTYEQYF. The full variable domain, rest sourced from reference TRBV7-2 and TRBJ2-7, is GAGVSQSPSNKVTEKGKDVELRCDPISGHTALYWYRQSLGQGLEFLIYFQGNSAPDKSGLPSDRFSAERTGGSVSTLTIQRTQQEDSAVYLCASTLDRTYEQYFGPGTRLTVT.

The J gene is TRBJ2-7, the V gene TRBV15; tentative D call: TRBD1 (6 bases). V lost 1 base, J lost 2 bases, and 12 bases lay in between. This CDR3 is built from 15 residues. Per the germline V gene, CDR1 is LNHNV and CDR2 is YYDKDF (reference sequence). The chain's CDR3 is CATSRATGPPYEQYF. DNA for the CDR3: TGTGCCACCAGCAGAGCCACAGGGCCCCCCTACGAGCAGTACTTC. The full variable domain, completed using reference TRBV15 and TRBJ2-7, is DAMVIQNPRYQVTQFGKPVTLSCSQTLNHNVMYWYQQKSSQAPKLLFHYYDKDFNNEADTPDNFQSRRPNTSFCFLDIRSPGLGDTAMYLCATSRATGPPYEQYFGPGTRLTVT.

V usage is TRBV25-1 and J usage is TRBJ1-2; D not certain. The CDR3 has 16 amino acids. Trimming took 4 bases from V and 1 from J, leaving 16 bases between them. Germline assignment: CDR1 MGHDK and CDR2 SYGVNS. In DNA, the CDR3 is TGTGCCAGCAGTGGGGTAGACACGACTTATAACTATGGCTACACCTTC. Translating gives CASSGVDTTYNYGYTF.

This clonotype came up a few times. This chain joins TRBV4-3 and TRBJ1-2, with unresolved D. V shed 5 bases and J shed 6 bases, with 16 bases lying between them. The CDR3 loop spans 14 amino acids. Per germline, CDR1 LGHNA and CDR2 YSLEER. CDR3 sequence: CASSTRTVSDGYTF. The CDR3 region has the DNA TGCGCCAGCAGCACACGGACTGTTTCGGATGGCTACACCTTC.

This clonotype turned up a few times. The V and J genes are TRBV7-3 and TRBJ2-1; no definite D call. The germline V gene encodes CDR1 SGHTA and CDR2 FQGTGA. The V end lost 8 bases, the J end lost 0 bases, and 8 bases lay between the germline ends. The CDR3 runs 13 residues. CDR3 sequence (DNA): TGTGCCAGCGCACTCAGCTCCTACAATGAGCAGTTCTTC. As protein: CASALSSYNEQFF.

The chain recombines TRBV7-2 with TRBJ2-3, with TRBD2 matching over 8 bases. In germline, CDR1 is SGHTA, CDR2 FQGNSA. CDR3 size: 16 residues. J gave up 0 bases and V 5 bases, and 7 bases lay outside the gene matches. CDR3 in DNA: TGTGCCAGCAGCCCATCGGCGGGGGGTAGCACAGATACGCAGTATTTT. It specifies CASSPSAGGSTDTQYF. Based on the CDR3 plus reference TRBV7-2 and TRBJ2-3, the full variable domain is GAGVSQSPSNKVTEKGKDVELRCDPISGHTALYWYRQSLGQGLEFLIYFQGNSAPDKSGLPSDRFSAERTGGSVSTLTIQRTQQEDSAVYLCASSPSAGGSTDTQYFGPGTRLTVL.

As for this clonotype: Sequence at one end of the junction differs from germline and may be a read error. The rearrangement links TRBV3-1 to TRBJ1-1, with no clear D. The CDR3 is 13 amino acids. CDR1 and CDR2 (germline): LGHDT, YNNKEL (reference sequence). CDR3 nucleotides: TGTGCCAGCACCCAAGGCCTGGACACTGAAGCTTTCTTT. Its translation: CASTQGLDTEAFF.

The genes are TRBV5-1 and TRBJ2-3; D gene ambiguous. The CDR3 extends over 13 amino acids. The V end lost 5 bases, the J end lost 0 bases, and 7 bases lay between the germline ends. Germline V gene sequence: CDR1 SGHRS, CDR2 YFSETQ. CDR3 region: CASSDRSTDTQYF. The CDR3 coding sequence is TGCGCCAGCAGTGACCGTAGCACAGATACGCAGTATTTT.

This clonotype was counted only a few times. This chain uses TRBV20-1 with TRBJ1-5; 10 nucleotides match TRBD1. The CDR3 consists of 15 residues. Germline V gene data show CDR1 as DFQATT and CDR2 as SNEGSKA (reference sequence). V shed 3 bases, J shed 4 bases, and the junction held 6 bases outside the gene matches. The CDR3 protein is CSARAGTGENQPQHF. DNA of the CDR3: TGCAGTGCTAGGGCCGGGACAGGGGAGAATCAGCCCCAGCATTTT.

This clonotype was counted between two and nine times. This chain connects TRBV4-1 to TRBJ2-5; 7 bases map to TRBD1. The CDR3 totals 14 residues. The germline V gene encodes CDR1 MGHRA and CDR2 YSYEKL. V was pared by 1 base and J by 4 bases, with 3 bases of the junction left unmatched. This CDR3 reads CASSQVTGAETQYF. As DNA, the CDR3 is TGCGCCAGCAGCCAAGTTACAGGGGCAGAGACCCAGTACTTC.

The CDR3 bases are TGTGCCAGCAGTGCTTCGATCTACGAGCAGTACGTC. Translated: CASSASIYEQYV. The chain has TRBV6-2 or TRBV6-3 and TRBJ2-7, with unresolved D. Germline CDR1 MNHEY, CDR2 SVGEGT. The germline V and J ends were trimmed by 5 bases and 3 bases, with 8 bases remaining between them. This CDR3 has 12 amino acids.

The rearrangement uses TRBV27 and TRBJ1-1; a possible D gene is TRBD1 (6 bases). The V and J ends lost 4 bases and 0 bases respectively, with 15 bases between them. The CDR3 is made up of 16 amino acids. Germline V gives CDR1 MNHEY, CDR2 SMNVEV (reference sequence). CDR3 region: CASSSITGTLNTEAFF. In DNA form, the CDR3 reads TGTGCCAGCAGTTCCATTACCGGGACACTGAACACTGAAGCTTTCTTT.

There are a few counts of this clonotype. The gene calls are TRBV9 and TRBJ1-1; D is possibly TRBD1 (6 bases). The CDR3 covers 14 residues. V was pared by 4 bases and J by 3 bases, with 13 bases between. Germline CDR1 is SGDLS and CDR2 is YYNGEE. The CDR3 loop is CASSTSGADTEAFF. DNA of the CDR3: TGTGCCAGCAGCACTTCGGGGGCCGACACTGAAGCTTTCTTT.

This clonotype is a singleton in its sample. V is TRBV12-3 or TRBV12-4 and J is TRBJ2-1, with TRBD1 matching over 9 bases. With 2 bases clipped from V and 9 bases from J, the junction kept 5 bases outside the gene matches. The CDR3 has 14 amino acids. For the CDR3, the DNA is TGTGCCAGCAGTTTAAGGGACAGGGTCGGTGAGCAGTTCTTC. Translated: CASSLRDRVGEQFF.

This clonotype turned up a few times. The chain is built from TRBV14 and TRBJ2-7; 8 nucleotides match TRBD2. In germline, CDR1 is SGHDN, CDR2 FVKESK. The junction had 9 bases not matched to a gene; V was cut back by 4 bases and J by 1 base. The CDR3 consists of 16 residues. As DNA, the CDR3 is TGTGCCAGCAGCCGGCGGGGGGAAGTAAGGTCCTACGAGCAGTACTTC. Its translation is CASSRRGEVRSYEQYF.

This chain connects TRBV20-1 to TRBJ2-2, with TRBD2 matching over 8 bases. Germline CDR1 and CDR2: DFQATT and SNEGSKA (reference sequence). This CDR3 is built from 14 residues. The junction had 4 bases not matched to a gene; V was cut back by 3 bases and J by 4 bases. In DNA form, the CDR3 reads TGCAGTGCTAGGGGTCTAGCGGGCACCGGGGAGCTGTTTTTT. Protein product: CSARGLAGTGELFF.